This T cell receptor (beta chain) was recovered during a study of T cells in women clearing cervical HPV infection. Assay: immunoSEQ multiplex PCR; the TCRdb copy retains only in-frame clones and omits some. The sample holds around 21,000 clones. Note on this clone: The CDR3 end is not reached by the read, which stops 3 residues before it; the germline J gene fills it in.

Trimming took 5 bases from V and 4 from J; bases not matched to a gene: 11. The CDR3 spans 14 residues. From germline, CDR1 is SQVTM and CDR2 ANQGSEA. Each participant carried one incident cervical HPV16 infection only. The chain carries TRBV29-1 and TRBJ2-7; 7 bases are shared with TRBD2. The sequencing sample was made of blood buffy coat. This TCR came from a woman aged 18-69 years with a cervical HPV16 infection that either progressed to CIN3+ or cleared (not recorded which). The CDR3 reads CSVTRGNGEYEQYF. The part of the CDR3 DNA that was read is TGCAGCGTTACGCGGGGGAATGGGGAATACGAG.